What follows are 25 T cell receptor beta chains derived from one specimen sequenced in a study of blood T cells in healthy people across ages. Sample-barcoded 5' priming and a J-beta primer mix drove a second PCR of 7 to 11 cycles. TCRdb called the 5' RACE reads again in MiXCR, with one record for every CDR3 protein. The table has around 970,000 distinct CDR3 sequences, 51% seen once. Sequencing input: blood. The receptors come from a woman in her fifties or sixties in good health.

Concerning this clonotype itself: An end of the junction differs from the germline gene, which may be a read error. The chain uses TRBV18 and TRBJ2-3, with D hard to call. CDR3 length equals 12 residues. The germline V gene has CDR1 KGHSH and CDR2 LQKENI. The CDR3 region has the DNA TGTGCCGGCTCACCCCTCACAGATACGCAGTATTTT. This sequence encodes CAGSPLTDTQYF. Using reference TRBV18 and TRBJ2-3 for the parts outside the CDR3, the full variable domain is NAGVMQNPRHLVRRRGQEARLRCSPMKGHSHVYWYRQLPEEGLKFMVYLQKENIIDESGMPKERFSAEFPKEGPSILRIQQVVRGDSAAYFCAGSPLTDTQYFGPGTRLTVL.

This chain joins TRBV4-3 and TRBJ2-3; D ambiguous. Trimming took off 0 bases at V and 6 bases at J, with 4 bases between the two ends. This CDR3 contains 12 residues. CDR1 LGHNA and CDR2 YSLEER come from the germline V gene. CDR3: CASSQDLDTQYF. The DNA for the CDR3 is TGCGCCAGCAGCCAAGATCTGGATACGCAGTATTTT.

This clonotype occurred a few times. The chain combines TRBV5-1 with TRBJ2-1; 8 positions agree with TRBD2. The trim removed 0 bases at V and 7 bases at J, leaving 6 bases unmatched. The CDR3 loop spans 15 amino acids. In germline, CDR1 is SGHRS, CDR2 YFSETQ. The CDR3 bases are TGCGCCAGCAGCTTGGCGGGGGGGTCCGGGAATGAGCAGTTCTTC. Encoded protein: CASSLAGGSGNEQFF.

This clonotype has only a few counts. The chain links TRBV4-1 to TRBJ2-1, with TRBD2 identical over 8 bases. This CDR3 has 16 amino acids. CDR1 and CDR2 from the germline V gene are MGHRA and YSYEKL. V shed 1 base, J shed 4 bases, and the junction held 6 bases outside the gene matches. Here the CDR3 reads CASSQALLADYNEQFF. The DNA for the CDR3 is TGCGCCAGCAGCCAAGCATTACTAGCGGATTACAATGAGCAGTTCTTC.

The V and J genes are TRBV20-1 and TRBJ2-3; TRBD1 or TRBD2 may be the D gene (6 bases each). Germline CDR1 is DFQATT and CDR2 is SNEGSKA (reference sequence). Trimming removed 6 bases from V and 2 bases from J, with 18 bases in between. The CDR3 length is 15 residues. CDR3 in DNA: TGCAGTGCAAAAAGGGGGGCGGACCTCACAGATACGCAGTATTTT. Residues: CSAKRGADLTDTQYF.

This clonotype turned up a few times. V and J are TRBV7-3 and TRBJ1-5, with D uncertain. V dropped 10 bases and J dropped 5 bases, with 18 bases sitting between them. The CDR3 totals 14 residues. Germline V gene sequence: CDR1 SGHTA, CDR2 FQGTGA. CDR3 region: CATLASGTDQPQHF. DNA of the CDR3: TGTGCCACCCTAGCCTCTGGAACAGATCAGCCCCAGCATTTT.

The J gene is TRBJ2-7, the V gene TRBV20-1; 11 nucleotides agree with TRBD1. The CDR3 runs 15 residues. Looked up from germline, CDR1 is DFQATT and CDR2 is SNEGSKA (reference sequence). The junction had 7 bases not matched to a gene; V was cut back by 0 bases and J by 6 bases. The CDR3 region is CSAREAGTGGREQYF. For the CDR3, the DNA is TGCAGTGCTAGAGAAGCGGGGACAGGGGGACGCGAGCAGTACTTC.

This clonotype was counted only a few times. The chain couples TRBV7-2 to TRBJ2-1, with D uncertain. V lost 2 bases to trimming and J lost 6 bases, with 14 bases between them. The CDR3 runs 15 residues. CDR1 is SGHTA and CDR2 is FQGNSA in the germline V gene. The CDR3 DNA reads TGTGCCAGCAGCTTAATTTCGACGCGGTCCAATGAGCAGTTCTTC. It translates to CASSLISTRSNEQFF.

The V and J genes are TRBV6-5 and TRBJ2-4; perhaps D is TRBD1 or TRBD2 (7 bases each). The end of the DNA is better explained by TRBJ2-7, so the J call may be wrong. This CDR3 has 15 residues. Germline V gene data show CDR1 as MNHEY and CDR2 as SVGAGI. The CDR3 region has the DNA TGTGCCAGCAGCCCCCAGCAGGGGGGGAAATACGAGCAGTACTTC. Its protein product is CASSPQQGGKYEQYF.

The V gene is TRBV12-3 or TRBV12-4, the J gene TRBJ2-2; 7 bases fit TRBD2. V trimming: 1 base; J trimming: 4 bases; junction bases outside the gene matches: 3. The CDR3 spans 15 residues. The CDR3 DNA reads TGTGCCAGCAGTTTAGTGGGAGGGAGCACCGGGGAGCTGTTTTTT. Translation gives CASSLVGGSTGELFF.

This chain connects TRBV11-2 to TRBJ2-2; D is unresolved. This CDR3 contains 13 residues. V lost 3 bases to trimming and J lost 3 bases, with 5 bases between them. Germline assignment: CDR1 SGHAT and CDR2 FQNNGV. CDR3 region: CASSFRDTGELFF. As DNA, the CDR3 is TGTGCCAGCAGCTTCCGGGACACCGGGGAGCTGTTTTTT.

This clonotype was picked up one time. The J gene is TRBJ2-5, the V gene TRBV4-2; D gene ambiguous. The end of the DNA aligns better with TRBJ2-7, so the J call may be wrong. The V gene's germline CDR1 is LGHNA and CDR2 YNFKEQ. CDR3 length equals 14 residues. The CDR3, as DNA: TGTGCCAGCAGCCAAGATGGGCGGTCCCACGAGCAGTACTTC. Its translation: CASSQDGRSHEQYF.

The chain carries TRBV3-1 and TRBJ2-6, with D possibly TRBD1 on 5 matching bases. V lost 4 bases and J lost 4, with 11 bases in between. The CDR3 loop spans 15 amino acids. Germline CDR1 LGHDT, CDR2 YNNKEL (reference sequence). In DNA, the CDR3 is TGTGCCAGCAGCCGAAGCAGGGCCGGGGCCAACGTCCTGACTTTC. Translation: CASSRSRAGANVLTF.

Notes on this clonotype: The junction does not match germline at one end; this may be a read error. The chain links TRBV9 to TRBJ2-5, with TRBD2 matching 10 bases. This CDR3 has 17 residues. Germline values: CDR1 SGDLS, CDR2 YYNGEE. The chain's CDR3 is CVSSGRLAGQFQETQYF. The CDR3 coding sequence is TGCGTCAGCAGCGGGAGACTAGCGGGCCAATTTCAAGAGACCCAGTACTTC.

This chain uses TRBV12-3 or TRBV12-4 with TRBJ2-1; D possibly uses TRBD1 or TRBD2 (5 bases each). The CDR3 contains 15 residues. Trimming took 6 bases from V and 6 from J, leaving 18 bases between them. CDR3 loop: CASRRSNGACNEQFF. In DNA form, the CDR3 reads TGTGCCAGCAGGAGGTCCAACGGGGCTTGCAATGAGCAGTTCTTC.

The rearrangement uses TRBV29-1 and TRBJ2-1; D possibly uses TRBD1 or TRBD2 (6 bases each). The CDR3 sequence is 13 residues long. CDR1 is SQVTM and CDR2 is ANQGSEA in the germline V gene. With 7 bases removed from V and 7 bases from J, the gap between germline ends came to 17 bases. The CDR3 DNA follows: TGCAGCGCAGCTTGGGGGGCAGGGAATGAGCAGTTCTTC. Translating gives CSAAWGAGNEQFF.

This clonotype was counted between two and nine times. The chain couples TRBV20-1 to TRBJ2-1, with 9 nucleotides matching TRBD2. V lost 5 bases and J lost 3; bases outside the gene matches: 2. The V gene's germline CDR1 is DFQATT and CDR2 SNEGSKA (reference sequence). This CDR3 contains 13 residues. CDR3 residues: CSALAGNYNEQFF. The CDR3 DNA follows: TGCAGTGCTCTAGCGGGAAACTACAATGAGCAGTTCTTC.

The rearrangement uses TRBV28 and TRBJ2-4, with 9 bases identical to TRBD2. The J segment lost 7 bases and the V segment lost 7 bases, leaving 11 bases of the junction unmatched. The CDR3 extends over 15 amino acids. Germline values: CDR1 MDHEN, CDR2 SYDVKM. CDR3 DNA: TGTGCCAGCACCTCAATAGCGGGAGATGCGAACATTCAGTACTTC. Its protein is CASTSIAGDANIQYF.

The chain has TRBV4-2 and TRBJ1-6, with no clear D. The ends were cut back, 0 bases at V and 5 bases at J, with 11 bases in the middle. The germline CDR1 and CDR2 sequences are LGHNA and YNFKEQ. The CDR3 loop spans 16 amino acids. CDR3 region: CASSQDGFRDNSPLHF. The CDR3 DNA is TGTGCCAGCAGCCAAGATGGGTTCCGGGATAATTCACCCCTCCACTTT.

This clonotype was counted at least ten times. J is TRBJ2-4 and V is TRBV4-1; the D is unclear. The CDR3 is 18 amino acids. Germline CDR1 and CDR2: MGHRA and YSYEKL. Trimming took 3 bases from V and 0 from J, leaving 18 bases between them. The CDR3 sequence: CASSQRRPLYLAKNIQYF. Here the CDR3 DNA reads TGCGCCAGCAGCCAGCGTCGACCATTATATTTAGCCAAAAACATTCAGTACTTC.

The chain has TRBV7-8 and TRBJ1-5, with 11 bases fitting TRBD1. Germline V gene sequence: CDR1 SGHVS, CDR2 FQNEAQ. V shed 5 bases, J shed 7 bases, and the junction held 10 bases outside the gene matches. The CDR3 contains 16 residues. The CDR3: CASSHRTGGIRQPQHF. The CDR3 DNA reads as TGTGCCAGCAGCCACCGGACAGGGGGCATCAGGCAGCCCCAGCATTTT.

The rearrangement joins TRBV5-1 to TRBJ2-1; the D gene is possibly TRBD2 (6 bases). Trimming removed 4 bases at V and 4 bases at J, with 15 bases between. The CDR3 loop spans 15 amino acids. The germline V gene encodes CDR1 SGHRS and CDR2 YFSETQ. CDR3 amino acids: CASSRTGDGYNEQFF. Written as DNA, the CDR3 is TGCGCCAGCAGCCGCACGGGGGACGGTTACAATGAGCAGTTCTTC.

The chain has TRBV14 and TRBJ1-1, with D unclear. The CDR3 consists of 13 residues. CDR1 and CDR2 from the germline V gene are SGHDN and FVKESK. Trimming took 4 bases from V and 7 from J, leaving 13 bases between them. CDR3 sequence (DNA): TGTGCCAGCAGCCCTCGGTCCCCAATTGAAGCTTTCTTT. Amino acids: CASSPRSPIEAFF.

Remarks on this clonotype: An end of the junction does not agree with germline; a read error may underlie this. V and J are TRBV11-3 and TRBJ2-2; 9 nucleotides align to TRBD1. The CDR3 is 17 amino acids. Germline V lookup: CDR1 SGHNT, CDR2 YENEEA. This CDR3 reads CASSSPDGQGYTGEPFF. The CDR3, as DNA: TGTGCCAGCAGCTCCCCCGACGGACAGGGGTACACCGGGGAGCCGTTTTTT.

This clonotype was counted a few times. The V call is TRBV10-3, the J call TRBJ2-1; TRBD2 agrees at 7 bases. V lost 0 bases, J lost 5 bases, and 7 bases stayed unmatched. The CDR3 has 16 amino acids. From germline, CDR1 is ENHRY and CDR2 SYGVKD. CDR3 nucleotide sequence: TGTGCCATCAGTGAGTCCGCGGGAGTGGGAAACAATGAGCAGTTCTTC. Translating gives CAISESAGVGNNEQFF.